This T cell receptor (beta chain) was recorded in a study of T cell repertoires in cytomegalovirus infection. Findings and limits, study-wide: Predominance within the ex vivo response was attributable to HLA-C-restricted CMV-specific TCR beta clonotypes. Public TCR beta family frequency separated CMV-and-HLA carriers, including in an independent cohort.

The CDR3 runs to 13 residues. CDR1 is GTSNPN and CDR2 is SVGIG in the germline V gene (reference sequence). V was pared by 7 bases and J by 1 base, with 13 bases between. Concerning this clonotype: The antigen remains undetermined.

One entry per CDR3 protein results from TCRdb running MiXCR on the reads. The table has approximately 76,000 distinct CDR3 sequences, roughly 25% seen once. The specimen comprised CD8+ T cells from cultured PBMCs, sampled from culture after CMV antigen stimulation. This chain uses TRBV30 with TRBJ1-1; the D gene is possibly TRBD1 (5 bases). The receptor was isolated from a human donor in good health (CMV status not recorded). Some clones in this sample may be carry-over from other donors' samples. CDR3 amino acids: CALRDQPNTEAFF. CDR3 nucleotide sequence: TGTGCCTTGAGGGACCAACCGAACACTGAAGCTTTCTTT.